What follows is one T cell receptor beta chain and its context. The target antigen is unknown. Sorting of CD4+ naive, central memory, regulatory and stem cell-like memory cells was performed via CD45RO/CCR7/CD25/CD127/CD95/CD27. Expressed TCRB transcripts were sequenced because the isolated RNA had all been reverse transcribed beforehand. Profiled with immunoSEQ multiplex PCR; TCRdb holds only in-frame clones, not every one. This sample has hundreds of thousands of clones; around 9.3% occur once, and the top ten carry about 1%. CDR1 and CDR2 from the germline V gene are SEHNR and FQNEAQ (reference sequence). CDR3 size: 13 residues. V was clipped by 0 bases and J by 6 bases, with 9 bases between them. The data derive from a study of beta chain features in type 1 diabetes. Turning to the study itself: Patients did not differ from healthy donors in age, gender or cell yield. The number of sorted cells examined across all samples was around 110 million. Study conclusions and caveats: Across all four CD4+ subsets, people with type 1 diabetes showed modestly shorter TCRB CDR3s.

The sequenced sample was central memory CD4+ T cells from blood. The clonotype was recovered from a man aged 25-45 years with type 1 diabetes. The chain has TRBV7-9 and TRBJ2-7; D uncertain. The CDR3: CASSLARASEQYF. In nucleotides, the CDR3 is TGTGCCAGCAGCTTAGCTCGGGCATCCGAGCAGTACTTC.